These T cell receptor beta chains were read from a single sample in a study of PD-L1 blockade in urothelial cancer. The table came from immunoSEQ multiplex PCR; TCRdb's copy has only in-frame clones and leaves some out. The sample carries 45,000 to 65,000 clones, 84% recorded once. The sequenced sample was PBMCs, obtained around atezolizumab (anti-PD-L1) treatment. The source is a middle-aged man with urothelial cancer. Both conserved end residues are part of each CDR3. Each record gives: V gene, J gene, clone size, D gene, CDR3 DNA, CDR3 protein. D genes are given only for firm matches. A clone size is listed for some rows: how often the clone was seen (once, few, many), or a class if it is expanded.

TRBV18	TRBJ2-1	.	.	TGTGCCAGCTCACCACGTGGAGGGGTCAGTGAGCAGTTCTTC	CASSPRGGVSEQFF
TRBV11-2	TRBJ2-7	.	TRBD2	TGTGCCAGCAGGACGGGACTAGCGGGAGTCAAGCAGTACTTC	CASRTGLAGVKQYF
TRBV30	TRBJ2-7	.	.	TGTGCCTGGAGTTCCCTAGGCTACGAGCAGTACTTC	CAWSSLGYEQYF
TRBV28	TRBJ2-2	.	TRBD1	TGTGCCAGCTGTGGGGACAGAACAACCGGGGAGCTGTTTTTT	CASCGDRTTGELFF
TRBV29-1	TRBJ2-2	.	TRBD1	TGCAGCGCAACCATACCGGGACAGGGAGGCACCGGGGAGCTGTTTTTT	CSATIPGQGGTGELFF
TRBV11-2	TRBJ1-1	.	.	TGTGCCAGCAGCTCCGACAGATCGAAAGCTTTCTTT	CASSSDRSKAFF
TRBV7-2	TRBJ1-1	once	.	TGTGCCAGCAGCTTACAGATACTGAACACTGAAGCTTTCTTT	CASSLQILNTEAFF
TRBV6-8	TRBJ2-7	.	.	TGTGCCAGCAGCCCCTCCGCGTCCTGCGAGCAGTACTTC	CASSPSASCEQYF
TRBV7-8	TRBJ1-5	few	TRBD1	TGTGCCAGCAGCCCCACAGGGGGCAGCCAGCCCCAGCATTTT	CASSPTGGSQPQHF
TRBV4-2	TRBJ1-2	few	TRBD1	TGTGCCAGCAGCCAAGTAGCGACAGGGGGAAACTATGGCTACACCTTC	CASSQVATGGNYGYTF
TRBV27	TRBJ2-7	.	TRBD2	TGTGCCAGCAGTTTAGTGGGACTAGCGGGAATCGACTACGAGCAGTACTTC	CASSLVGLAGIDYEQYF
TRBV30	TRBJ2-1	once	TRBD2	TGTGCCTGGATGCCTAGCGGCTACAATGAGCAGTTCTTC	CAWMPSGYNEQFF
TRBV28	TRBJ2-2	few	.	TGTGCCAGCAGTCCCTTTACCGGGGAGCTGTTTTTT	CASSPFTGELFF
TRBV27	TRBJ2-1	.	TRBD2	TGTGCCAGCAGTTTTAGCGGGAGGTGGGACAATGAGCAGTTCTTC	CASSFSGRWDNEQFF